This T cell receptor beta chain was identified during a study of T cell responses to AZD1222 COVID-19 vaccine. Findings and limits, study-wide: AZD1222 recipients seropositive at baseline numbered only five to seven. Unmutated variant regions are reportedly targeted by nearly half of spike-specific TCRs. Clonal diversity may have been underestimated in mostly white British donors.

Assay: immunoSEQ multiplex PCR; the TCRdb copy retains only in-frame clones and omits some. Here the sample spans around 88,000 clones, roughly nine tenths being singletons. This clone occurred a few times. Its target is unknown. The CDR3 totals 14 residues. CDR1 and CDR2 from the germline V gene are MDHEN and SYDVKM. Trimming left V 3 bases short and J 6 bases short, with 12 bases between. This sequence was found in an adult in good health. Sample: peripheral blood, taken on day 0 of MenACWY control vaccination. The chain couples TRBV28 to TRBJ1-5, with no clear D. CDR3 sequence: CASSFSSSGQPQHF. The CDR3 DNA reads as TGTGCCAGCAGTTTCTCCAGTAGCGGTCAGCCCCAGCATTTT. The whole variable domain, remainder taken from reference TRBV28 and TRBJ1-5, is DVKVTQSSRYLVKRTGEKVFLECVQDMDHENMFWYRQDPGLGLRLIYFSYDVKMKEKGDIPEGYSVSREKKERFSLILESASTNQTSMYLCASSFSSSGQPQHFGDGTRLSIL.